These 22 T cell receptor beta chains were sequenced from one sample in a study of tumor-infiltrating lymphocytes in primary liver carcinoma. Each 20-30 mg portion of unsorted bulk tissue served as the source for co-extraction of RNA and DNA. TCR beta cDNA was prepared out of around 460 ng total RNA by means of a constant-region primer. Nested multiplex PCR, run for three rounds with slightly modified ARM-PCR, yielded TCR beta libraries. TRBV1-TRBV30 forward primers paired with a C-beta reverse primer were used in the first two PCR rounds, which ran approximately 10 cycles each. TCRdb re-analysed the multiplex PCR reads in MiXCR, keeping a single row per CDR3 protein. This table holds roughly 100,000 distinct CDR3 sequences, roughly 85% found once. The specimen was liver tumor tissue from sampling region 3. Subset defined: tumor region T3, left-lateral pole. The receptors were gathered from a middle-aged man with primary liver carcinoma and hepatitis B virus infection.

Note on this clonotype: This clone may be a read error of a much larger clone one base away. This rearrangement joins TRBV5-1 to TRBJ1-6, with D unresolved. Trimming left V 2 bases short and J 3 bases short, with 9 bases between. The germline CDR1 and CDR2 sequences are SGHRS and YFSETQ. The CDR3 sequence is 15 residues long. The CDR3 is CASSFISVYNSPLHF. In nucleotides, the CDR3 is TGCGCCAGCAGCTTCATATCCGTCTATAATTCACCCCTCCACTTT.

The CDR3 spells CSVRDGTSSPLHF. As DNA, the CDR3 is TGCAGCGTTAGGGATGGGACAAGTTCACCCCTCCACTTT. The chain carries TRBV29-1 and TRBJ1-6, with a possible D match to TRBD1 (6 bases). V lost 5 bases to trimming and J lost 9 bases, with 14 bases between them. CDR3 size: 13 residues. The germline gives CDR1 SQVTM, CDR2 ANQGSEA.

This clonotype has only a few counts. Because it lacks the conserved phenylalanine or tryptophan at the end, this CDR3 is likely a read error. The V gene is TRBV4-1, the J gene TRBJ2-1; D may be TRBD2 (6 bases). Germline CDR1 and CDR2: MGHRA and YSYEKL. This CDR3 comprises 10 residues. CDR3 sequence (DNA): TGTGCCAGCAGCGCGGGACAGCAGTTCTCC. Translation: CASSAGQQFS.

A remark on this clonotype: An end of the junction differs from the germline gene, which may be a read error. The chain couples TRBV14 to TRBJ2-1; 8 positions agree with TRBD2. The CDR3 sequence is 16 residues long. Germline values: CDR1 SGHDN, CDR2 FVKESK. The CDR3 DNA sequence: TGTCCCAGCAGTGCGGTAGCGGGATGGGTAAACAATGAGCAGTTCTTT. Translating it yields CPSSAVAGWVNNEQFF.

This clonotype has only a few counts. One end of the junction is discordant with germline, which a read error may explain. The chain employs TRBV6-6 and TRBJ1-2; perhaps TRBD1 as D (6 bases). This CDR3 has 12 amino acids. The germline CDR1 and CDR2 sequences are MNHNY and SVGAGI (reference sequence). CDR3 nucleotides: TGTGTCATACAGGGTGATGGGTATGGCTACACTTTC. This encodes CVIQGDGYGYTF.

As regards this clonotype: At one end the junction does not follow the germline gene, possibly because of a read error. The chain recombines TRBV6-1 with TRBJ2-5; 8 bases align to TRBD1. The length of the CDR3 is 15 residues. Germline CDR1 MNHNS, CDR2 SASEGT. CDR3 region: CASSEISGGQDTQYF. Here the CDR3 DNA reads TGTGCCAGCAGTGAAATATCAGGGGGCCAAGATACCCAGTACTTC.

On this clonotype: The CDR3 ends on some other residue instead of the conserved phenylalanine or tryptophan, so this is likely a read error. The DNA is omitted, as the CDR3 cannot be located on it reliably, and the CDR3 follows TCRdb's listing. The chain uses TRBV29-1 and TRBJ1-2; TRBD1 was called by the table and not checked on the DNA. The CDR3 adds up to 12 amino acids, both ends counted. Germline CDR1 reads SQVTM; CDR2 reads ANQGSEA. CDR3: CSVRTGRDLYSL.

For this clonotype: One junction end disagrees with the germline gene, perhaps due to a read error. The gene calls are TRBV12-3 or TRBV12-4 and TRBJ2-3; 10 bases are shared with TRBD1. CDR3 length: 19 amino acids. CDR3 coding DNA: TGTGCCAGCAGTTTAGCGCTTTATGGGCAAATGGGGACAGGGGATACGCACTATTTT. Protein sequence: CASSLALYGQMGTGDTHYF.

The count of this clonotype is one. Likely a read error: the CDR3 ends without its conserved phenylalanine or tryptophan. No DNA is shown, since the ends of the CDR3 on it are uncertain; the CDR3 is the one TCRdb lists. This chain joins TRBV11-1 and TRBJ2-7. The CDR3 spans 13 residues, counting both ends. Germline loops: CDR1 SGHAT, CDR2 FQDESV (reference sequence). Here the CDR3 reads CASRGKRSYERYI.

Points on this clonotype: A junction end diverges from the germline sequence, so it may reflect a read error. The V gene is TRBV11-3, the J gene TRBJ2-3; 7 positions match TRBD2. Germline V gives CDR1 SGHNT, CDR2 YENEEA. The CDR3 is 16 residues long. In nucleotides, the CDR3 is TGTACCAGCAGCGGCAGCCCGGTGGGAGGGGTGGATACGCAATATTTT. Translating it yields CTSSGSPVGGVDTQYF.

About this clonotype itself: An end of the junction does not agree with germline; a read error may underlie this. The CDR3 bases are TGTGCCAGCAGCCTGGGGACAGGGAGGAATTCACCCTTCCCCTTT. Protein product: CASSLGTGRNSPFPF. The rearrangement joins TRBV6-6 to TRBJ1-6, with 9 nucleotides matching TRBD1. Looked up from germline, CDR1 is MNHNY and CDR2 is SVGAGI (reference sequence). The CDR3 length is 15 residues.

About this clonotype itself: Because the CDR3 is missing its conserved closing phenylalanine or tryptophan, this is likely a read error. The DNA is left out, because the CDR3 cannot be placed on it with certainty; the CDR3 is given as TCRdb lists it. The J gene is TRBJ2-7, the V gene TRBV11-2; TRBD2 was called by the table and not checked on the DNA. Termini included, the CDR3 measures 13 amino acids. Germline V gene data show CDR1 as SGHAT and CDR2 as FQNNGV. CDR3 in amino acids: CASRLSPGAEHYL.

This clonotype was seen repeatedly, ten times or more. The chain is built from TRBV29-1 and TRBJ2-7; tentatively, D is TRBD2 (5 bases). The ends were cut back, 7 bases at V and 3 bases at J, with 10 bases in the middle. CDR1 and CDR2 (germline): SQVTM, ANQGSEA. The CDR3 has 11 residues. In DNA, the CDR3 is TGCAGCGCCGAGGGCAACTACGAGCAGTACTTC. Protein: CSAEGNYEQYF.

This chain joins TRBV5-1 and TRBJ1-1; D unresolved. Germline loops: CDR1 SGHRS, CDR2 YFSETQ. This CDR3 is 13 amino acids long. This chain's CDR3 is CVSRPDMNTEAFF. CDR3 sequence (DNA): TGCGTCAGTAGACCCGACATGAACACTGAAGCTTTCTTT. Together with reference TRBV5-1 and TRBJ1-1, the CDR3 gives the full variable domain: KAGVTQTPRYLIKTRGQQVTLSCSPISGHRSVSWYQQTPGQGLQFLFEYFSETQRNKGNFPGRFSGRQFSNSRSEMNVSTLELGDSALYLCVSRPDMNTEAFFGQGTRLTVV.

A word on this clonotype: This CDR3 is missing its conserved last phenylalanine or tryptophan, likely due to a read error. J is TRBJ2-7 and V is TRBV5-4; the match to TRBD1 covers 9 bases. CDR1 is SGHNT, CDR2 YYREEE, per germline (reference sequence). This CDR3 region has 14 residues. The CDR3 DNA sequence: TGTGCTAGCAGCCCCGAAAGGACAGGGGAAGAGCAGTACATC. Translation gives CASSPERTGEEQYI.

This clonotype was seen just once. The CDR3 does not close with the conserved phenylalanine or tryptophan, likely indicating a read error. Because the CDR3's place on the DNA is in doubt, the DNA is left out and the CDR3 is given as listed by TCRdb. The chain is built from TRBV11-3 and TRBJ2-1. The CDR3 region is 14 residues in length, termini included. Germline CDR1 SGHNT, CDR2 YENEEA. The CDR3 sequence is CASSLGVSNNEHFL.

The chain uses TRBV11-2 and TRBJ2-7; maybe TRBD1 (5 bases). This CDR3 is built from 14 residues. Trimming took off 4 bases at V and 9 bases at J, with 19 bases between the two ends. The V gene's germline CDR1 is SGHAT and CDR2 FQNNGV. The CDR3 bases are TGTGCCAGCAGCTCTAACAGGAATTCCTGCGGGCAGTACTTC. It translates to CASSSNRNSCGQYF.

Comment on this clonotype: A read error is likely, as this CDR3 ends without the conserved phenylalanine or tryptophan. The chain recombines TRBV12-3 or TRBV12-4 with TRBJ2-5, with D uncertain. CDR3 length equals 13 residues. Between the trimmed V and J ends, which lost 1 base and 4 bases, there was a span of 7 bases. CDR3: CASSLVVGETQYL. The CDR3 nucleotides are TGTGCCAGCAGTTTAGTAGTGGGAGAGACCCAGTACTTA.

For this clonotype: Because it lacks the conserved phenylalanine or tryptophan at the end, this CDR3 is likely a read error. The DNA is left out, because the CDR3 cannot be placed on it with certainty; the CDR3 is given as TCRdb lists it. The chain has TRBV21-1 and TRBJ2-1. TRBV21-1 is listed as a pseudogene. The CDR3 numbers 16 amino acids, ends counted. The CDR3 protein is CASSKARQDRPNEQFL.

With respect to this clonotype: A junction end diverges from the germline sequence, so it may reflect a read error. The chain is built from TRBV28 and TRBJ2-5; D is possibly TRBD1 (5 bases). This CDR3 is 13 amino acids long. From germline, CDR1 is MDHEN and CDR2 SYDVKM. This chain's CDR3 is CTSRKQDPETQYF. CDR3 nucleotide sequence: TGTACCAGCAGAAAACAGGATCCAGAGACCCAGTACTTC.

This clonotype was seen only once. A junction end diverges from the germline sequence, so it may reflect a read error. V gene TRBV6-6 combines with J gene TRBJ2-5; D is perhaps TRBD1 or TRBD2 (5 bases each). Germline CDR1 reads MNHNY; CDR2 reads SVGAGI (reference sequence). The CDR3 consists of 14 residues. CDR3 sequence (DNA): TGTGCCATCAGTTACCCAGGGACGGAGGAGACCCACTACTTC. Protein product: CAISYPGTEETHYF.

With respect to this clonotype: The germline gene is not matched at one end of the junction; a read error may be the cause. CDR3 region: CACSYGLARVKTQYF. The CDR3 DNA sequence: TGCGCCTGCAGCTACGGACTAGCGAGAGTTAAGACCCAGTACTTC. The rearrangement joins TRBV5-1 to TRBJ2-5; TRBD2 matches at 9 bases. CDR3 length: 15 residues. The germline CDR1 and CDR2 sequences are SGHRS and YFSETQ. Using reference TRBV5-1 and TRBJ2-5 for the parts outside the CDR3, the full variable domain is KAGVTQTPRYLIKTRGQQVTLSCSPISGHRSVSWYQQTPGQGLQFLFEYFSETQRNKGNFPGRFSGRQFSNSRSEMNVSTLELGDSALYLCACSYGLARVKTQYFGPGTRLLVL.